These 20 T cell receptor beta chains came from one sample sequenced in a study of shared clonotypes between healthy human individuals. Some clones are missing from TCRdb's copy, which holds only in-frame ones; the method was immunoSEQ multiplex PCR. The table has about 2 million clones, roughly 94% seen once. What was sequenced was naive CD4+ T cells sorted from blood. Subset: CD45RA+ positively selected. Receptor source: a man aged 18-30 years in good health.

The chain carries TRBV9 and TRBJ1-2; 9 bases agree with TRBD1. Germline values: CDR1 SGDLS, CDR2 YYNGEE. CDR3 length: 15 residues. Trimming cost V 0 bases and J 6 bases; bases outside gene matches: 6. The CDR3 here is CASSVGGQGPDGYTF. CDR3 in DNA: TGTGCCAGCAGCGTAGGGGGACAGGGACCTGATGGCTACACCTTC.

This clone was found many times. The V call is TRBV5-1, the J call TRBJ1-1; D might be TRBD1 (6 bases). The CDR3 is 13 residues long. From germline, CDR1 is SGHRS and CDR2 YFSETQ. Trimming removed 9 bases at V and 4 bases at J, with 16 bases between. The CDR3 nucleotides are TGCGCCACCAGGACAGCATTTTCCACTGAAGCTTTCTTT. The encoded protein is CATRTAFSTEAFF.

The chain's CDR3 is CASSRGSLGTDTQYF. In DNA, the CDR3 is TGTGCCAGCAGCCGAGGCAGCCTTGGCACAGATACGCAGTATTTT. The chain uses TRBV6-5 and TRBJ2-3; D not resolved. This CDR3 has 15 amino acids. The germline V gene encodes CDR1 MNHEY and CDR2 SVGAGI. V lost 6 bases and J 1 base, leaving 14 bases between the germline ends.

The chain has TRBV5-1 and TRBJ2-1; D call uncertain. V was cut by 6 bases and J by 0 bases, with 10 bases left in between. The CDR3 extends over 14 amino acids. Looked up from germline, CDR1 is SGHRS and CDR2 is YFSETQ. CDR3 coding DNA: TGCGCCAGCACCAGCGCGAGCTCCTACAATGAGCAGTTCTTC. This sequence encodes CASTSASSYNEQFF.

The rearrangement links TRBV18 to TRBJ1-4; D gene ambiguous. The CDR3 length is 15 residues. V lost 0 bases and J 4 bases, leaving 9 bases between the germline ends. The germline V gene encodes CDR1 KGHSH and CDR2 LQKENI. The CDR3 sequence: CASSPPFDYNEKLFF. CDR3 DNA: TGTGCCAGCTCACCACCATTTGATTATAATGAAAAACTGTTTTTT. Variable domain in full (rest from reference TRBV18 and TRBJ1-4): NAGVMQNPRHLVRRRGQEARLRCSPMKGHSHVYWYRQLPEEGLKFMVYLQKENIIDESGMPKERFSAEFPKEGPSILRIQQVVRGDSAAYFCASSPPFDYNEKLFFGSGTQLSVL.

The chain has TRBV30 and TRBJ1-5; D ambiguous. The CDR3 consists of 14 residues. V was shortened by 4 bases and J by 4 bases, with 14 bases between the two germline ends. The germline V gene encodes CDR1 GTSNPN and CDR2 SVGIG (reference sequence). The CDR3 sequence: CAWNLAGLNQPQHF. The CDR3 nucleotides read TGTGCCTGGAACCTCGCCGGCTTGAATCAGCCCCAGCATTTT.

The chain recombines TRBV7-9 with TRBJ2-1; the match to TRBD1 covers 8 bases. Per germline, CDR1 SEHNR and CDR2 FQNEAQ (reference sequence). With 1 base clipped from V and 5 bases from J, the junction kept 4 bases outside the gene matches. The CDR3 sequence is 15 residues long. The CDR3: CASSLVGQGDNEQFF. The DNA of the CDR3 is TGTGCCAGCAGCTTAGTAGGACAGGGAGACAATGAGCAGTTCTTC.

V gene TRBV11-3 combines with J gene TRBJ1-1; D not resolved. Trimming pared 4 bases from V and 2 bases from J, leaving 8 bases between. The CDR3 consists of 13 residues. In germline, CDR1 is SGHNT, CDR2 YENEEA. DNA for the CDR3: TGTGCCAGCAGCTCGACAAGCAACACTGAAGCTTTCTTT. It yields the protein CASSSTSNTEAFF.

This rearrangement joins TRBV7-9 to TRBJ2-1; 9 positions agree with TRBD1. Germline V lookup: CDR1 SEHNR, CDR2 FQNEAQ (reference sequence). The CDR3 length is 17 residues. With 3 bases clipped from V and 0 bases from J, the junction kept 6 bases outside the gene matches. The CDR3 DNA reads TGTGCCAGCAGCTTCGGGACAGGGACTCCCTCCTACAATGAGCAGTTCTTC. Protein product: CASSFGTGTPSYNEQFF.

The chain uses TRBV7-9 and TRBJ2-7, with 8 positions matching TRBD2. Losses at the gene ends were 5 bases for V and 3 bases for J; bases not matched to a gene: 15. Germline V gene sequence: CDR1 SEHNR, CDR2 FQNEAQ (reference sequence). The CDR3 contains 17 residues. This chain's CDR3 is CASSNIGPAGVSYEQYF. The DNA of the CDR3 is TGTGCCAGCAGCAATATTGGCCCAGCGGGAGTAAGCTACGAGCAGTACTTC.

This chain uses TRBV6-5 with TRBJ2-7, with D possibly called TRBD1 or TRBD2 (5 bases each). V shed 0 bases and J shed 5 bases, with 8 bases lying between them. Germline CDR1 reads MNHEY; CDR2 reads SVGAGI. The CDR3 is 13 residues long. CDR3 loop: CASSYSEGHEQYF. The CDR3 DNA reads TGTGCCAGCAGTTACTCTGAGGGGCACGAGCAGTACTTC.

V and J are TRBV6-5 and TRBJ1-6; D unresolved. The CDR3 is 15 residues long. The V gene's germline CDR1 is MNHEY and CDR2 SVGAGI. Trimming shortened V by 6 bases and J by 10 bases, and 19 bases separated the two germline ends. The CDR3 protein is CASSPGPFGESPLHF. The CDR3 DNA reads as TGTGCCAGCAGCCCCGGGCCTTTCGGGGAATCACCCCTCCACTTT.

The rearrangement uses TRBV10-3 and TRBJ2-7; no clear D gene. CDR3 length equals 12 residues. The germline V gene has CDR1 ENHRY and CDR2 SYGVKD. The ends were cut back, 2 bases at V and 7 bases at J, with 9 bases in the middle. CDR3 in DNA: TGTGCCATCAGTGAGATTGCGGAGGAGCAGTACTTC. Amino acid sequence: CAISEIAEEQYF.

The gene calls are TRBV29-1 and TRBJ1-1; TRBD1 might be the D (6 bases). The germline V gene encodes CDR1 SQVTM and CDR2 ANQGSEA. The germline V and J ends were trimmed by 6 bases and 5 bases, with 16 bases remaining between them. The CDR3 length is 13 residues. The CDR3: CSVYVGGWTEAFF. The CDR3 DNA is TGCAGCGTCTACGTTGGGGGCTGGACTGAAGCTTTCTTT.

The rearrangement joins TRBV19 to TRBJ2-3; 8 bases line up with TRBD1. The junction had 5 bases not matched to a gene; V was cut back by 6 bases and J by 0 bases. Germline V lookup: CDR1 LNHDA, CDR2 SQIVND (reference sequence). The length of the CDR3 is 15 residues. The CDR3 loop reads CASSNRGESTDTQYF. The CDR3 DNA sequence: TGTGCCAGTAGCAACAGGGGGGAAAGCACAGATACGCAGTATTTT.

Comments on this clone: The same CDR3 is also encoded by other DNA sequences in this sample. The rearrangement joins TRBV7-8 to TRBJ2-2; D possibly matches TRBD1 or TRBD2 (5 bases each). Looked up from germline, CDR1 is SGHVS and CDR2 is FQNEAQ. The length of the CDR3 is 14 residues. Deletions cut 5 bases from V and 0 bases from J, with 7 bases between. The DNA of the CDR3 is TGTGCCAGCAGCACGGGACCGAACACCGGGGAGCTGTTTTTT. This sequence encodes CASSTGPNTGELFF. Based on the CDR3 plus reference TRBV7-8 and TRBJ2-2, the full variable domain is GAGVSQSPRYKVAKRGQDVALRCDPISGHVSLFWYQQALGQGPEFLTYFQNEAQLDKSGLPSDRFFAERPEGSVSTLKIQRTQQEDSAVYLCASSTGPNTGELFFGEGSRLTVL.

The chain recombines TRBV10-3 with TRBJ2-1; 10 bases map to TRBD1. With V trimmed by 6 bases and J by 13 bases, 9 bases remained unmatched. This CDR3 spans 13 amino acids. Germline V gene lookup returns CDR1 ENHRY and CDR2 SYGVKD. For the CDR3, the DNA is TGTGCCATCAGGAAAGGACAGGGGGACGGCCAGTTCTTC. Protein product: CAIRKGQGDGQFF.

The DNA of the CDR3 is TGTGCCAGCATTCAAAACAGCGGGACGACAGATACGCAGTATTTT. It specifies CASIQNSGTTDTQYF. The chain uses TRBV28 and TRBJ2-3; TRBD2 agrees at 7 bases. Germline V gene lookup returns CDR1 MDHEN and CDR2 SYDVKM. The CDR3 has 15 residues. V gave up 7 bases and J gave up 3 bases; unmatched junction bases: 10.

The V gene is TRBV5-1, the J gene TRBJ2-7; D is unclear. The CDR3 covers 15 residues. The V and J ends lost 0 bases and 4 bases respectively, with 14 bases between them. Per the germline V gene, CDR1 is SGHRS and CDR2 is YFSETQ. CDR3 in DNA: TGCGCCAGCAGCTTGGAAGTTGCTGAACTATACGAGCAGTACTTC. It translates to CASSLEVAELYEQYF.

The CDR3 DNA follows: TGTGCCAGTACTTGGACAGGCGGTCGTAATTCACCCCTCCACTTT. Translating it yields CASTWTGGRNSPLHF. The V gene is TRBV19, the J gene TRBJ1-6; 7 bases are shared with TRBD1. Unmatched junction bases numbered 9, after V lost 7 bases and J lost 6 bases. CDR1 and CDR2 from the germline V gene are LNHDA and SQIVND (reference sequence). The CDR3 is 15 residues long.